Given below is one T cell receptor (beta chain) in context. TCRdb's copy holds only in-frame clones and misses some; the assay was immunoSEQ multiplex PCR. The top ten clones hold more than 2% of a sample with about 93,000 clones, approximately 92% of them seen once. This entry is derived from a study of T cell changes during pregnancy in multiple sclerosis. Germline CDR1 and CDR2: SGHDT and YYEEEE. The V and J ends lost 4 bases and 5 bases, in that order; junction bases with no gene match: 7. CDR3 length: 15 residues. V usage is TRBV5-6 and J usage is TRBJ2-1; 9 bases align to TRBD1. This TCR was recovered from a female donor with multiple sclerosis, enrolled in a pregnancy study. The material was peripheral blood, obtained after pregnancy. Here the CDR3 DNA reads TGTGCCAGCAGCACCCGGGACAGGGTGCACAATGAGCAGTTCTTC. It yields the protein CASSTRDRVHNEQFF.